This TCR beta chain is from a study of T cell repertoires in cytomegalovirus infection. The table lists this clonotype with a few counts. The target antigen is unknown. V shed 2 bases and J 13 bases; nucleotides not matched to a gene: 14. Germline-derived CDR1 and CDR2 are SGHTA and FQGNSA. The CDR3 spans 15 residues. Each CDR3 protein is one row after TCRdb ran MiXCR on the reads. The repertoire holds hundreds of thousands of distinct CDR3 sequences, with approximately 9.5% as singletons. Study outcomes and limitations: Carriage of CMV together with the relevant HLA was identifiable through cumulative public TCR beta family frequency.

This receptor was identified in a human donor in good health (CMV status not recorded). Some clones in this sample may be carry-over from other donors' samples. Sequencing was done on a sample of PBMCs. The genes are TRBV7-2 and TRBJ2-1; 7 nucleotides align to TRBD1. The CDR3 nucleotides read TGTGCCAGCAGCTTAAACCCCCTCCCGCGACAGGGACAGTTCTTC. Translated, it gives CASSLNPLPRQGQFF.